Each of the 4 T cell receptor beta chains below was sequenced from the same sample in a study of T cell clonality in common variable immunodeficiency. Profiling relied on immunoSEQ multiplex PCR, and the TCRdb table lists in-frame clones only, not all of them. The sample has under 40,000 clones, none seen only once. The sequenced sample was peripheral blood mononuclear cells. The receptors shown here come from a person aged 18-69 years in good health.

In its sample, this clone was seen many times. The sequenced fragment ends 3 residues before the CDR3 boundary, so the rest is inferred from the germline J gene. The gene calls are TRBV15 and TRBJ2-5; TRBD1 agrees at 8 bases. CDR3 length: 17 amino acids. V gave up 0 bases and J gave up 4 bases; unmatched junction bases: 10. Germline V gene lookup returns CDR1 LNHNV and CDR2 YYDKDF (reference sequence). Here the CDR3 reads CATSRDDRGGLGETQYF. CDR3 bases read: TGTGCCACCAGCAGAGATGACAGGGGCGGTTTGGGAGAGACC.

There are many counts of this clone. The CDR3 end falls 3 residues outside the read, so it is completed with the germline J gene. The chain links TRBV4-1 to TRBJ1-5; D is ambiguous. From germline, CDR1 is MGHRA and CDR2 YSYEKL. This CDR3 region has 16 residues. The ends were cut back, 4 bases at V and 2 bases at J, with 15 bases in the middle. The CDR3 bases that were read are TGCGCCAGCAGCCCCAGATTTTCCGGGGGCAATCAGCCC. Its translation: CASSPRFSGGNQP. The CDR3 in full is CASSPRFSGGNQPQHF.

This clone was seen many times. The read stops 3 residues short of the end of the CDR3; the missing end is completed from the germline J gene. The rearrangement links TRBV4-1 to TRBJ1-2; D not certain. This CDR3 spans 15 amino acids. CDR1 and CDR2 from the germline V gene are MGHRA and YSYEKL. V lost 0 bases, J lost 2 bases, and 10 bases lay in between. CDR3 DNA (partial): TGCGCCAGCAGCCAAGATCCCAGCGCAAACTATGGC. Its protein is CASSQDPSANYG. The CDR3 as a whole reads CASSQDPSANYGYTF.

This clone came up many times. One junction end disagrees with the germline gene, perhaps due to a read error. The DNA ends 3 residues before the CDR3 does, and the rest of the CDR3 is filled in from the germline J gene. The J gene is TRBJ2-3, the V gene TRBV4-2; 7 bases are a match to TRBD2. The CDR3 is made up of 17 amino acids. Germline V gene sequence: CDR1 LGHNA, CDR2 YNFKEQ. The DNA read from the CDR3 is TGCGCCAGCAGCACCCGAGGCCTAGCGGCTAGCACAGATACG. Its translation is CASSTRGLAASTDT. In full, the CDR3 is CASSTRGLAASTDTQYF.